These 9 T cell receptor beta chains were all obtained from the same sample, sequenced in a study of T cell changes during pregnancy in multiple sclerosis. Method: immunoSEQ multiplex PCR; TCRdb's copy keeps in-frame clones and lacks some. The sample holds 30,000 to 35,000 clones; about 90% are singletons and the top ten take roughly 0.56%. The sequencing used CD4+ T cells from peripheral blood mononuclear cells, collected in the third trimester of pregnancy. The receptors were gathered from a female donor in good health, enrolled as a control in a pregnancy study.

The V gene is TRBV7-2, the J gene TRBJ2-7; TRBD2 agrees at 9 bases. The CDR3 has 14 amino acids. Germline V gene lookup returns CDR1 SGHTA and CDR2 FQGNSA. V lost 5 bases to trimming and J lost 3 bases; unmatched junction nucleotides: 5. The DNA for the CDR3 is TGTGCCAGCAGCGGGCGGGGGGGACTCTACGAGCAGTACTTC. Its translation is CASSGRGGLYEQYF.

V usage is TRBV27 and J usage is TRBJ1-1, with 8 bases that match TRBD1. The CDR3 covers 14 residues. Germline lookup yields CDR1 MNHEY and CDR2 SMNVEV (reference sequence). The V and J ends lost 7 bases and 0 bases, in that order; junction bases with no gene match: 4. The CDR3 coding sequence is TGTGCCAGCACCAGGACAGGGATGAACACTGAAGCTTTCTTT. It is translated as CASTRTGMNTEAFF.

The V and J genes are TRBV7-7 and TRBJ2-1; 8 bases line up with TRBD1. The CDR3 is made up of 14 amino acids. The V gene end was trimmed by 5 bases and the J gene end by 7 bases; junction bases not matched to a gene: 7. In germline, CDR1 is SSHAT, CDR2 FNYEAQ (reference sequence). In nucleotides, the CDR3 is TGTGCCAGCAGCGCCTACAGGGGGGCAAATGAGCAGTTCTTC. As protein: CASSAYRGANEQFF.

The CDR3 loop reads CAWSRDSYEQYF. The CDR3 DNA is TGTGCCTGGAGTCGGGACAGCTACGAGCAGTACTTC. This rearrangement joins TRBV30 to TRBJ2-7; TRBD1 aligns across 7 bases. The V and J ends lost 2 bases and 3 bases, in that order; junction bases with no gene match: 1. The CDR3 totals 12 residues. Germline V gene lookup returns CDR1 GTSNPN and CDR2 SVGIG (reference sequence).

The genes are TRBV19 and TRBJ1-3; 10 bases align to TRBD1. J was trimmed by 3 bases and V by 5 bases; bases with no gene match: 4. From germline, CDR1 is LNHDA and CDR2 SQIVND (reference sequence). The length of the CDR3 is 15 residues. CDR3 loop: CASSPRDRGGNTIYF. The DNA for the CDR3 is TGTGCCAGTAGTCCCCGGGACAGGGGTGGAAACACCATATATTTT.

The CDR3 loop is CASSYSLAGLNNEQFF. CDR3 nucleotides: TGTGCCAGCAGTTACTCCCTAGCGGGACTAAACAATGAGCAGTTCTTC. The chain has TRBV6-6 and TRBJ2-1; 9 bases agree with TRBD2. Germline-derived CDR1 and CDR2 are MNHNY and SVGAGI (reference sequence). This CDR3 has 16 amino acids. V was clipped by 0 bases and J by 5 bases; unmatched bases: 5.

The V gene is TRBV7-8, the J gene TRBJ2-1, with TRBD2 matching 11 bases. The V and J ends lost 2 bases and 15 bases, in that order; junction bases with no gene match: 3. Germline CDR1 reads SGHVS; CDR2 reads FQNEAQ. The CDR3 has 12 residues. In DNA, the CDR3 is TGTGCCAGCAGCTTATTAGCGGGAGGGGGGTTCTTC. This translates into CASSLLAGGGFF.

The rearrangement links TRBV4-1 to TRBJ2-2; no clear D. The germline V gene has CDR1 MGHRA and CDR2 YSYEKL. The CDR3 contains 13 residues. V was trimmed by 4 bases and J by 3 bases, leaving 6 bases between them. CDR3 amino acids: CASSPSYTGELFF. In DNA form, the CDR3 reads TGCGCCAGCAGCCCATCATACACCGGGGAGCTGTTTTTT.

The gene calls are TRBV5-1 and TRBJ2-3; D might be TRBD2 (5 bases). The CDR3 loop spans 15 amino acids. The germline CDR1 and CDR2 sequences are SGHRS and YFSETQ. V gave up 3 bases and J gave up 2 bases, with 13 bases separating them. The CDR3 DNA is TGCGCCAGCAGCTCCCGAGGACTTCTCACAGATACGCAGTATTTT. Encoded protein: CASSSRGLLTDTQYF.